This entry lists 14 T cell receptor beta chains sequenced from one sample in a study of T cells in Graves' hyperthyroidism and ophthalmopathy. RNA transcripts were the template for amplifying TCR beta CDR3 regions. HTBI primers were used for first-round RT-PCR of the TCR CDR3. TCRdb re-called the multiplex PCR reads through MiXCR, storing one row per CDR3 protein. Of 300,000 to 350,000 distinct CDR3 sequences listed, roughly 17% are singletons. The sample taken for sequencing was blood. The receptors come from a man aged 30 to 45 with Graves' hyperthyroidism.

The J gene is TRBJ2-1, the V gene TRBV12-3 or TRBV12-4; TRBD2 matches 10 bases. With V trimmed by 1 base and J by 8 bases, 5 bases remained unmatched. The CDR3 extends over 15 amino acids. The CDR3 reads CASSLVASGRYEQFF. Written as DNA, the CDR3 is TGTGCCAGCAGTTTAGTCGCTAGCGGGAGATATGAGCAGTTCTTC.

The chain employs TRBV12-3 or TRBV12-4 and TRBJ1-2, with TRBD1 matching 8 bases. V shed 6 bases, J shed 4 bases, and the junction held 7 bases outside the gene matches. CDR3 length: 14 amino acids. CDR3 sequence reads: CASSPQGAGYGYTF. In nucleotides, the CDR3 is TGTGCCAGCAGCCCCCAGGGGGCAGGCTATGGCTACACCTTC.

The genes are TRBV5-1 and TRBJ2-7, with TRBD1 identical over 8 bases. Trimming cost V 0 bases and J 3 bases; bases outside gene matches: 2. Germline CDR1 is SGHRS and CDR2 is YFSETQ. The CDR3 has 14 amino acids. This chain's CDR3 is CASSLAGTGYEQYF. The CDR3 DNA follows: TGCGCCAGCAGCTTGGCGGGGACAGGCTACGAGCAGTACTTC.

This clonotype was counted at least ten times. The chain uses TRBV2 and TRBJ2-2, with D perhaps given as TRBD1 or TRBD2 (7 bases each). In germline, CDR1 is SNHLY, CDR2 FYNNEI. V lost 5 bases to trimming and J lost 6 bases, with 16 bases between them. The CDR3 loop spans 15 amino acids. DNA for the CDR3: TGTGCCAGCAGTCTGACTAGCAGGGGGGCCGGGGAGCTGTTTTTT. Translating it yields CASSLTSRGAGELFF.

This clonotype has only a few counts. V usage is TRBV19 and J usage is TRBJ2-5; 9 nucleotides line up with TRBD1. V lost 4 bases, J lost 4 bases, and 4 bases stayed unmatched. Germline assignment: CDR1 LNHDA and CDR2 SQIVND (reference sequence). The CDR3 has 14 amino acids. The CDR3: CASSKGQGTETQYF. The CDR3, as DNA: TGTGCCAGTAGTAAAGGACAGGGGACAGAGACCCAGTACTTC.

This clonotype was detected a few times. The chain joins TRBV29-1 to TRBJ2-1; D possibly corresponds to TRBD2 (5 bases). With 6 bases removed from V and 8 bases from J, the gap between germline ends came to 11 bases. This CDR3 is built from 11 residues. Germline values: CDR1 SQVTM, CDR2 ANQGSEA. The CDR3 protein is CSVLVEDEQFF. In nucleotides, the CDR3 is TGCAGCGTACTAGTTGAGGATGAGCAGTTCTTC.

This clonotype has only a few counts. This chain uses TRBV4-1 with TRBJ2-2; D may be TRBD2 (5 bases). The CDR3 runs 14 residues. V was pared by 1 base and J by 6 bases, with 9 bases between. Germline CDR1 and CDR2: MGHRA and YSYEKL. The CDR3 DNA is TGCGCCAGCAGCCAAGGAGGGAGCGCCGGGGAGCTGTTTTTT. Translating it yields CASSQGGSAGELFF.

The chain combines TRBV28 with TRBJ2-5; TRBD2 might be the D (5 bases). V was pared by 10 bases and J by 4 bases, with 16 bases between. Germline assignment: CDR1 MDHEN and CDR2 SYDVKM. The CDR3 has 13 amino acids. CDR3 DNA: TGTGCCATCTTAGATCGGGATGGAGAGACCCAGTACTTC. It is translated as CAILDRDGETQYF.

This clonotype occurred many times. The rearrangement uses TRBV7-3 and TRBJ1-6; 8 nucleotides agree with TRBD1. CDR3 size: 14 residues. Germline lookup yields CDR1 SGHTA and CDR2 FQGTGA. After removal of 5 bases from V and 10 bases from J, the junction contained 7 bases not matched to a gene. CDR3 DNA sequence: TGTGCCAGCAGCGTCGACAGGGGAGGATCACCCCTCCACTTT. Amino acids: CASSVDRGGSPLHF.

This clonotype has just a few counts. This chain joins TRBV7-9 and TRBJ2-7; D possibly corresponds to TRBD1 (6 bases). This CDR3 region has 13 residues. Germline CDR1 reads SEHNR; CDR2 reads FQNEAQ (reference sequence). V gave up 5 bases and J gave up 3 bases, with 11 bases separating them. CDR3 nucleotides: TGTGCCAGCAGCCCGGACAGCCTCTACGAGCAGTACTTC. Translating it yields CASSPDSLYEQYF.

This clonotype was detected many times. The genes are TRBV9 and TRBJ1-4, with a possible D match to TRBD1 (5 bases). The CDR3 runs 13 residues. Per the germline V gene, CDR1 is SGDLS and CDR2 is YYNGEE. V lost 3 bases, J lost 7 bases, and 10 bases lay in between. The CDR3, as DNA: TGTGCCAGCAGCGAGGTCGGGGGTGAAAAACTGTTTTTT. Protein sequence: CASSEVGGEKLFF. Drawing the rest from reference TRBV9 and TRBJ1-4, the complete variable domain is DSGVTQTPKHLITATGQRVTLRCSPRSGDLSVYWYQQSLDQGLQFLIQYYNGEERAKGNILERFSAQQFPDLHSELNLSSLELGDSALYFCASSEVGGEKLFFGSGTQLSVL.

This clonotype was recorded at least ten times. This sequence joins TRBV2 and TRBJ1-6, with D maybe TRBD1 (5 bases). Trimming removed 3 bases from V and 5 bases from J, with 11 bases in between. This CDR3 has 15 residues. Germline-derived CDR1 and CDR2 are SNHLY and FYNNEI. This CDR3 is CASSEGEGNNSPLHF. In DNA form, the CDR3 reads TGTGCCAGCAGTGAGGGCGAGGGGAATAATTCACCCCTCCACTTT.

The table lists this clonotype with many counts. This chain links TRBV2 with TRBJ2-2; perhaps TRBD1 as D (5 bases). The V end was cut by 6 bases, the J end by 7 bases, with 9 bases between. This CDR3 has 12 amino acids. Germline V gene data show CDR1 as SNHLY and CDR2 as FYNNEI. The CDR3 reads CASRPRGGELFF. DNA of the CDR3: TGTGCCAGCAGGCCTAGGGGCGGGGAGCTGTTTTTT.

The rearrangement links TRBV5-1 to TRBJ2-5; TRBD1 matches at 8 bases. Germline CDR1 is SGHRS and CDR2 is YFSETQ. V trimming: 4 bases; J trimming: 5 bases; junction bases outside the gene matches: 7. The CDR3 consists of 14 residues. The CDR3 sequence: CASSMDRVSETQYF. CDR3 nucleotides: TGCGCCAGCAGCATGGACAGGGTATCGGAGACCCAGTACTTC.